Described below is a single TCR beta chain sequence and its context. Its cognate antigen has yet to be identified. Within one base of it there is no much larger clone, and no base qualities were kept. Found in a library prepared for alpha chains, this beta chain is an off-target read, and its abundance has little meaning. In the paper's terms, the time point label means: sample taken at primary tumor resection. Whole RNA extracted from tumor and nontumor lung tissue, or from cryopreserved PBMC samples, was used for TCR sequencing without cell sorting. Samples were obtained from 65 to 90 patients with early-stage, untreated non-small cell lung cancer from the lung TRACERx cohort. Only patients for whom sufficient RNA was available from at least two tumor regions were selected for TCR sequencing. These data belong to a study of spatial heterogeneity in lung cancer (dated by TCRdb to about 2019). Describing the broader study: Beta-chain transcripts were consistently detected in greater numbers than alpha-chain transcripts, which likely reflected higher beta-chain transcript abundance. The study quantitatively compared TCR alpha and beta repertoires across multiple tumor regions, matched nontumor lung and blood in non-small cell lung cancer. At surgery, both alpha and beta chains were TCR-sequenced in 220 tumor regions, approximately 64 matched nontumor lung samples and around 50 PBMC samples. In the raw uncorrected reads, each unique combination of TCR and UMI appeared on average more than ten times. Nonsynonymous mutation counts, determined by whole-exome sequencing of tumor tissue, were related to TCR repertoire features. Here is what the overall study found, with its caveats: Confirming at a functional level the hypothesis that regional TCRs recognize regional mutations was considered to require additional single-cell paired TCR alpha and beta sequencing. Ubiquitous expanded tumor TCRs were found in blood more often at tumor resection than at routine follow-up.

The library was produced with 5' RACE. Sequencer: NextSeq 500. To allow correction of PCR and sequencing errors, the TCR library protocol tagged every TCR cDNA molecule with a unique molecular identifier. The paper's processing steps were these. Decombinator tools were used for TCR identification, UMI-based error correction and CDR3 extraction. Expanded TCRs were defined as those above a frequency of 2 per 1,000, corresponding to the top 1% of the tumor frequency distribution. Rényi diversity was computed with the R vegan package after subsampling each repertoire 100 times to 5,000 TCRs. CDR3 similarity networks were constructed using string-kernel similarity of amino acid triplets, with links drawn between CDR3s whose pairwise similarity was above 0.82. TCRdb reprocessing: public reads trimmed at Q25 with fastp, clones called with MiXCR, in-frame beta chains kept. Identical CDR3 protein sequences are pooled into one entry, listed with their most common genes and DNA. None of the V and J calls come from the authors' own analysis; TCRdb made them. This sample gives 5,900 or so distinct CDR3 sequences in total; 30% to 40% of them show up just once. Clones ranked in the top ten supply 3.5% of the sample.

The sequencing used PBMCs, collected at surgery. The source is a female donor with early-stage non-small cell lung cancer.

Read as DNA, the sequence is TGTGCCAGCAGCTTAAGTCCCCGGCGGGGGGGCCCAGATACGCAGTATTTT. It is translated as CASSLSPRRGGPDTQYF. The chain is made from TRBV11-2 and TRBJ2-3; 9 central bases correspond to TRBD2. As encoded in the germline V gene, CDR1 is SGHAT while CDR2 is FQNNGV. Taken from cysteine to phenylalanine, the CDR3 has 17 residues. Solely the CDR3 DNA is kept, with 51 bases framed from the first base. Trimming takes 2 bases off V and 4 bases off J; junction bases not matched to a gene: 10.